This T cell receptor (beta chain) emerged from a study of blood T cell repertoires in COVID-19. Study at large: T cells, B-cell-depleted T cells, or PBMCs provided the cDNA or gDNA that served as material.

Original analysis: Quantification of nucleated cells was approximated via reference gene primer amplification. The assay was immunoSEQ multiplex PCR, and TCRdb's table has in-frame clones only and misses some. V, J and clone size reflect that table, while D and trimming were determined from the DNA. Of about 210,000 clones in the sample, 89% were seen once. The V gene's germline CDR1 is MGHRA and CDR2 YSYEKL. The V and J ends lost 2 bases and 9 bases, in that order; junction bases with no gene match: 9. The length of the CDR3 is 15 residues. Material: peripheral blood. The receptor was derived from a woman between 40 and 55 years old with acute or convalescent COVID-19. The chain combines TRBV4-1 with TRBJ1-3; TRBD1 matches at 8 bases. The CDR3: CASSQHPTGAGTIYF. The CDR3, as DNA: TGCGCCAGCAGCCAACACCCGACAGGGGCAGGCACCATATATTTT.